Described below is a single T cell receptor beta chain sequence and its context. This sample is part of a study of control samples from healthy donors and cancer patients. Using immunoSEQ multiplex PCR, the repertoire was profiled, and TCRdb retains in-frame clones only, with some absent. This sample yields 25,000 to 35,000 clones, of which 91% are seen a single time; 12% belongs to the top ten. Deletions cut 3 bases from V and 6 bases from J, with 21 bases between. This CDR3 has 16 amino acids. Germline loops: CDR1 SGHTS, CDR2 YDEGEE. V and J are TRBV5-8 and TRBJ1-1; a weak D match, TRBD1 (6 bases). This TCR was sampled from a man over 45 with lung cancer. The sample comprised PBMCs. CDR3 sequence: CASSWGLSGAVAEAFF. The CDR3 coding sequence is TGTGCCAGCAGCTGGGGTCTTTCGGGGGCCGTTGCTGAAGCTTTCTTT.